This T cell receptor (beta chain) emerged from a study of T cells in tuberculosis. The overall study: CD1B tetramers identified T cells specific for mycobacterial lipid GMM. In South Africa, adults with active tuberculosis were compared with IGRA-negative and latently infected IGRA-positive adolescents.

Time point indicated: new active TB diagnosis, blood taken before or within 7 days of starting treatment. Tuberculosis was confirmed by positive sputum smear and/or M. tuberculosis culture. Sequencing used immunoSEQ multiplex PCR; TCRdb keeps in-frame clones, though not all of them. Of roughly 34,000 clones listed, more than 70% are singletons. The ends lost 5 bases at V and 4 bases at J; junction bases unmatched: 13. Germline-derived CDR1 and CDR2 are MDHEN and SYDVKM. The CDR3 totals 16 residues. Study observations and caveats: Shorter CDR3-alpha in active tuberculosis partly drove smaller distances.

Regarding this clone: Its antigen remains unknown.

This TCR derives from an adult with tuberculosis. The chain joins TRBV28 to TRBJ2-7; 8 nucleotides align to TRBD1. The material was PBMCs, obtained at tuberculosis diagnosis. CDR3 in amino acids: CASSRGWGQASYEQYF. CDR3 DNA: TGTGCCAGCAGTCGGGGCTGGGGACAGGCCTCTTACGAGCAGTACTTC.